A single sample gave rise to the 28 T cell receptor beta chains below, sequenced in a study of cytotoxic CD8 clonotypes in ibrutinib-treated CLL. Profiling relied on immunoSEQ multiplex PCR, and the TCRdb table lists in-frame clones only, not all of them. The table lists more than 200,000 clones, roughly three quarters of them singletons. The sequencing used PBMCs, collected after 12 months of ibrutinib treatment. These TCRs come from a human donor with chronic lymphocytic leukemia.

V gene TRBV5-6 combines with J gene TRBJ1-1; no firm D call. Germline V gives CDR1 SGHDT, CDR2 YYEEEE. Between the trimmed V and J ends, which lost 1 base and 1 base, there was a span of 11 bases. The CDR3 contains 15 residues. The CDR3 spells CASSLNWRANTEAFF. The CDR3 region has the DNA TGTGCCAGCAGCTTGAACTGGAGGGCGAACACTGAAGCTTTCTTT.

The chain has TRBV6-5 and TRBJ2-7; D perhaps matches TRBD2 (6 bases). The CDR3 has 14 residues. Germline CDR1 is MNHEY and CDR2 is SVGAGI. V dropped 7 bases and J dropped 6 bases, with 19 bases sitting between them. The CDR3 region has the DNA TGTGCCAGCACCGACGGGGCGGGAAACTTCGAGCAGTACTTC. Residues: CASTDGAGNFEQYF.

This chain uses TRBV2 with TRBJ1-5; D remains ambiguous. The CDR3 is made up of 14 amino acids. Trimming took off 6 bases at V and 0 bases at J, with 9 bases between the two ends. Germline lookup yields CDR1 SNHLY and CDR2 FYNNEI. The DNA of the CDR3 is TGTGCCAGCAGAGCGCGGATTAGCAATCAGCCCCAGCATTTT. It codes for CASRARISNQPQHF.

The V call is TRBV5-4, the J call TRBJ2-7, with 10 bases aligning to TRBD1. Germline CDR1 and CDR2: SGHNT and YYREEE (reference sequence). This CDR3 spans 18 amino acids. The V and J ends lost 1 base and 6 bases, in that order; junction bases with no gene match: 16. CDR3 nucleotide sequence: TGTGCCAGCAGCTTGTATGGTGAGGTTGGAGACAGGGGGCTCGAGCAGTACTTC. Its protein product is CASSLYGEVGDRGLEQYF.

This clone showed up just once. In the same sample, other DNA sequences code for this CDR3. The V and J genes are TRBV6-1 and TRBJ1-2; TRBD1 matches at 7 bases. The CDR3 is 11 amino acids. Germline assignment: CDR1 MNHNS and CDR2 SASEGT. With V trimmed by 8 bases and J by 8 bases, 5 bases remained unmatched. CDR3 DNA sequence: TGTGCCAGCTCCGACAGGGACGGCTACACCTTC. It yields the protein CASSDRDGYTF.

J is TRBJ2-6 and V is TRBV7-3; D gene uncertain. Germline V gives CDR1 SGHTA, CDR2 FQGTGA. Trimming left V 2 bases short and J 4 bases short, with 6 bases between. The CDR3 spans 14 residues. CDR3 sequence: CASSLELGANVLTF. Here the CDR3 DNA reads TGTGCCAGCAGCTTAGAATTGGGGGCCAACGTCCTGACTTTC.

CDR3 in DNA: TGTGCCAGTAGAGACCTGGGACAGGGGGATAACTGGCAGCCCCAGCATTTT. It is translated as CASRDLGQGDNWQPQHF. The chain recombines TRBV19 with TRBJ1-5; 11 positions agree with TRBD1. The CDR3 runs to 17 residues. Per germline, CDR1 LNHDA and CDR2 SQIVND (reference sequence). V shed 6 bases, J shed 7 bases, and the junction held 14 bases outside the gene matches.

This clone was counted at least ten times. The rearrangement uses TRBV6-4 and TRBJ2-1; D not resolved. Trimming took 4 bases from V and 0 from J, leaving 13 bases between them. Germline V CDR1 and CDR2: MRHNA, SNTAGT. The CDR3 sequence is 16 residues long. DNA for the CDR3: TGTGCCAGCAGTGCTGGGCAGTCCCTCTCCTACAATGAGCAGTTCTTC. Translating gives CASSAGQSLSYNEQFF.

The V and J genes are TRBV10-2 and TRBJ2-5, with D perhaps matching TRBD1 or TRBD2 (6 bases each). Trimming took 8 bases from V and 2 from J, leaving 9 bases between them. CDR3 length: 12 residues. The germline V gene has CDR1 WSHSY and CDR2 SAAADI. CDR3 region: CASLGGQETQYF. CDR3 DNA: TGCGCCAGCCTAGGGGGGCAAGAGACCCAGTACTTC.

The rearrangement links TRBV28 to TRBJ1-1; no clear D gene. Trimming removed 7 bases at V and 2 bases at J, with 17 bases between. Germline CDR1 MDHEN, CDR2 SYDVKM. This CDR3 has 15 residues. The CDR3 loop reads CASNPTTIGNTEAFF. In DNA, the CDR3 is TGTGCCAGCAACCCCACCACGATCGGAAACACTGAAGCTTTCTTT.

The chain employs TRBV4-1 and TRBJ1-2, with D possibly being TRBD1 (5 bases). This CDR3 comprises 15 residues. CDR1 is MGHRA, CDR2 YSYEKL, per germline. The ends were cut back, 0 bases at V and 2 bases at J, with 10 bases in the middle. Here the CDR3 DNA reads TGCGCCAGCAGCCAAGAACCCAGGGTGAACTATGGCTACACCTTC. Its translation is CASSQEPRVNYGYTF.

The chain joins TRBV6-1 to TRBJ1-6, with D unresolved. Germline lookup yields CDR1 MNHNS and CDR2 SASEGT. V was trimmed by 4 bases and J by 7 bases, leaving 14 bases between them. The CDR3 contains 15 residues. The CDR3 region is CASSGGRFPNSPLHF. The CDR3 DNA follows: TGTGCCAGCAGTGGGGGTAGGTTCCCAAATTCACCCCTCCACTTT.

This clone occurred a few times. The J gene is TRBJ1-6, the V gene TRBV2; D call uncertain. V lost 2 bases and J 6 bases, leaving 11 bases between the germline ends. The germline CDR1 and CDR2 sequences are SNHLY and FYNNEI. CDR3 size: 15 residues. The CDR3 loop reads CASSERAGANSPLHF. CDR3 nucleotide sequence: TGTGCCAGCAGTGAACGGGCAGGAGCTAATTCACCCCTCCACTTT.

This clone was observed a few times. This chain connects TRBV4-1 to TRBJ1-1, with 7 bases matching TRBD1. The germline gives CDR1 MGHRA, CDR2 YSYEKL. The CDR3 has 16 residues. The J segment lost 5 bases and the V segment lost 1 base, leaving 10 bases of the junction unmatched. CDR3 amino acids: CASSQARTGIRTEAFF. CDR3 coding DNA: TGCGCCAGCAGCCAAGCGAGGACAGGAATCAGGACTGAAGCTTTCTTT.

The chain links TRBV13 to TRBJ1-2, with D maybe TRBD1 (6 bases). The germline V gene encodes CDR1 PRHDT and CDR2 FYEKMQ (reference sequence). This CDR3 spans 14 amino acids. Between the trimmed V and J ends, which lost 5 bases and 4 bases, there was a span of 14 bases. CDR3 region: CASSLRQAGYGYTF. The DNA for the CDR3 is TGTGCCAGCAGCCTCAGACAGGCCGGCTATGGCTACACCTTC.

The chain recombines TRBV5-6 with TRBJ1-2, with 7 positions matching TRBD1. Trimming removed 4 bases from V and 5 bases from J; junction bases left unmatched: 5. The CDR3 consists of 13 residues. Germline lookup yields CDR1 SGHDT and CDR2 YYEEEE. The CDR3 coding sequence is TGTGCCAGCAGCCCCGGACAGGCTTATGGCTACACCTTC. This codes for CASSPGQAYGYTF.

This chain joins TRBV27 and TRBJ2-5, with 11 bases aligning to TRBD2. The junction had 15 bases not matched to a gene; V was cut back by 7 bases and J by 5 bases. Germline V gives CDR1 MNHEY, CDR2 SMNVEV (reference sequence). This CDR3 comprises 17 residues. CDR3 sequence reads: CASNPRSTSGSKETQYF. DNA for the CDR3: TGTGCCAGCAACCCCAGAAGTACTAGCGGGAGTAAGGAGACCCAGTACTTC.

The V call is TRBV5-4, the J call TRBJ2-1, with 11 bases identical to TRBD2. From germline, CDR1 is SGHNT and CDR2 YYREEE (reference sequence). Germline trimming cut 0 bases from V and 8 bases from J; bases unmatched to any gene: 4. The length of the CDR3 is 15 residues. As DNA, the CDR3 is TGTGCCAGCAGCTTGGCTAGCGGGGGGCTTGATGAGCAGTTCTTC. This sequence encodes CASSLASGGLDEQFF.

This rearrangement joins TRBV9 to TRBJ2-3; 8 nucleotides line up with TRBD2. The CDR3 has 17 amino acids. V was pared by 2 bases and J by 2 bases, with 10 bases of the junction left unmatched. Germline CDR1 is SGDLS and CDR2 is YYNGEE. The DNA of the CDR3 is TGTGCCAGCAGCGTCATAGCGGGACCTCTAATCACAGATACGCAGTATTTT. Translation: CASSVIAGPLITDTQYF.

CDR3 residues: CASRRVGVNTEAFF. For the CDR3, the DNA is TGTGCCAGCAGGCGTGTAGGGGTAAACACTGAAGCTTTCTTT. The chain carries TRBV27 and TRBJ1-1, with a possible D match to TRBD1 (5 bases). This CDR3 spans 14 amino acids. Trimming stripped 6 bases from V and 2 bases from J, with 13 bases between. The germline V gene has CDR1 MNHEY and CDR2 SMNVEV (reference sequence).

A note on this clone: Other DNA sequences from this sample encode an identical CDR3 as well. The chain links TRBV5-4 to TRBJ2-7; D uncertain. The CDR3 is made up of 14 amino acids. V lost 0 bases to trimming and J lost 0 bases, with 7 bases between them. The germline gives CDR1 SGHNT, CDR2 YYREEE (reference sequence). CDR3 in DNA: TGTGCCAGCAGCTTGGGGGGTGACTCCTACGAGCAGTACTTC. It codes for CASSLGGDSYEQYF. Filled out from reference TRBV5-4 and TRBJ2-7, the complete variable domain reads ETGVTQSPTHLIKTRGQQVTLRCSSQSGHNTVSWYQQALGQGPQFIFQYYREEENGRGNFPPRFSGLQFPNYSSELNVNALELDDSALYLCASSLGGDSYEQYFGPGTRLTVT.

CDR3 residues: CASIQGSRTQYF. The CDR3 DNA reads TGTGCCAGCATACAGGGATCCCGGACCCAGTACTTC. The chain has TRBV6-1 and TRBJ2-5, with TRBD1 as a possible D gene (6 bases). The germline V gene has CDR1 MNHNS and CDR2 SASEGT. Trimming took 7 bases from V and 7 from J, leaving 13 bases between them. The CDR3 covers 12 residues.

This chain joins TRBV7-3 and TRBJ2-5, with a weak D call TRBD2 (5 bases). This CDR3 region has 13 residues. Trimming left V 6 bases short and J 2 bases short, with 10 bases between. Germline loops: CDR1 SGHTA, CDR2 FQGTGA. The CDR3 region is CASSQEGQETQYF. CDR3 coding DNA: TGTGCCAGCAGTCAAGAGGGACAAGAGACCCAGTACTTC.

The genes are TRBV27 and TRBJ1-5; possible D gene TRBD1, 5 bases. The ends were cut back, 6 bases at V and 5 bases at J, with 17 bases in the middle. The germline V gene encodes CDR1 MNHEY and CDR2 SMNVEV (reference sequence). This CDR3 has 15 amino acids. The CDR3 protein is CASSNGGQGYQPQHF. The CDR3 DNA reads TGTGCCAGCAGCAACGGAGGGCAGGGTTATCAGCCCCAGCATTTT.

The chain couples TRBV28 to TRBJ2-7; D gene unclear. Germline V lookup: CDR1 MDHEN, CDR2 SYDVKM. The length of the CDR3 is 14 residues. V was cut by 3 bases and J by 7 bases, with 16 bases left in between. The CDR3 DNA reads TGTGCCAGCAGTTTGATTGGCGAGGTGAGGGAGCAGTACTTC. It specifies CASSLIGEVREQYF.

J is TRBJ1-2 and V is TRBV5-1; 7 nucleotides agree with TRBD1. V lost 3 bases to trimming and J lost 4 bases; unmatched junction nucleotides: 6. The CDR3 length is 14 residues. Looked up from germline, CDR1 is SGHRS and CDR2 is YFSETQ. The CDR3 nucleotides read TGCGCCAGCAGCTCCCCGGGACAGACCTATGGCTACACCTTC. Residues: CASSSPGQTYGYTF.

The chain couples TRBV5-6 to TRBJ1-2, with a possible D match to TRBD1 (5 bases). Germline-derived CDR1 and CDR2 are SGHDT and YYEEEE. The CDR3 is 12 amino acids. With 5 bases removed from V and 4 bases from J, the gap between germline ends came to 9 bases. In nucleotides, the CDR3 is TGTGCCAGCAGTCCAGGGAGCTATGGCTACACCTTC. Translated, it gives CASSPGSYGYTF.

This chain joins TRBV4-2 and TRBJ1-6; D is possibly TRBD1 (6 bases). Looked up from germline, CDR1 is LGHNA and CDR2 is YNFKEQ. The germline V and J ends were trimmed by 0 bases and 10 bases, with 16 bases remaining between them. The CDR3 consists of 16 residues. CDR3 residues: CASSQESTGMESPLHF. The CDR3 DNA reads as TGTGCCAGCAGCCAAGAGAGCACAGGGATGGAGTCACCCCTCCACTTT.